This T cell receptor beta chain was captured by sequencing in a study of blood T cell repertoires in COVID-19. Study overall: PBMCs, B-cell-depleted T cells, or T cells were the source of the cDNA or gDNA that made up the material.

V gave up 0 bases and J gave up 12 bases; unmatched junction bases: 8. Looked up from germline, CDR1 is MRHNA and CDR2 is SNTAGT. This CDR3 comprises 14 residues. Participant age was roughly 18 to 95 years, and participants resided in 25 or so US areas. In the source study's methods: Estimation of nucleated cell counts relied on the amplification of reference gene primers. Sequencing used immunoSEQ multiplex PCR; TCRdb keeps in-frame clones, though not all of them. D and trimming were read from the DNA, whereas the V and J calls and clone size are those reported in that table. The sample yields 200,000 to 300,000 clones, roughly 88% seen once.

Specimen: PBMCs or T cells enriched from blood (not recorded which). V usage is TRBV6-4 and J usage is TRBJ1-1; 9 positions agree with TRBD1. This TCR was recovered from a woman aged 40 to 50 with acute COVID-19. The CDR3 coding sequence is TGTGCCAGCAGTGACTCCAACAGGGGGCCGGGTACTTTCTTT. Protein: CASSDSNRGPGTFF.